This T cell receptor (beta chain) was sequenced for a study of naive and memory T cell subsets. An equimolar mix of two oligonucleotides served as the beta constant-region primer for TRBC1 and TRBC2. MiXCR was run by TCRdb on the UMI-ligation and nested PCR reads, yielding one entry per CDR3 protein. The sample shows under 100,000 distinct CDR3 sequences, approximately 6.5% of them seen only once. Germline CDR1 reads SEHNR; CDR2 reads FQNEAQ (reference sequence). V was shortened by 2 bases and J by 5 bases, with 12 bases between the two germline ends. The CDR3 sequence is 15 residues long. V and J are TRBV7-9 and TRBJ1-4; D remains unclear. Material: central memory CD4+ T cells from blood. This TCR derives from a human donor in good health. This CDR3 is CASSLLTAANEKLFF. The CDR3 DNA sequence: TGTGCCAGCAGCTTACTAACAGCGGCAAATGAAAAACTGTTTTTT.